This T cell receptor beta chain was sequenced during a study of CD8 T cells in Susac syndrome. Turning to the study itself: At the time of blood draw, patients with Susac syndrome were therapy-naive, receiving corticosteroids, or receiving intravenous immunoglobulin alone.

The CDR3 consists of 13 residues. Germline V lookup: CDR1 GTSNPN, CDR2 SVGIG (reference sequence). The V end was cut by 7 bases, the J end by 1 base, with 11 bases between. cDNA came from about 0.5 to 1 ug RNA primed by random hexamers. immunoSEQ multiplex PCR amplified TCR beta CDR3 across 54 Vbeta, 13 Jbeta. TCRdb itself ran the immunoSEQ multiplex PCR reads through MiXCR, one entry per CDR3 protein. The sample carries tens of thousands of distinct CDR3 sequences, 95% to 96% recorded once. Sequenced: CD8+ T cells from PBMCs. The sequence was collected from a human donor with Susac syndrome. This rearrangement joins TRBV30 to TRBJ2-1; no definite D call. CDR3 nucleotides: TGTGCCTTCAGTCAAGGGTCCTACAATGAGCAGTTCTTC. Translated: CAFSQGSYNEQFF.